A single sample is the source of the 29 T cell receptor beta chains below, sequenced in a study of shared clonotypes between healthy human individuals. This table comes from immunoSEQ multiplex PCR, and its TCRdb copy is limited to in-frame clones, with some not included. This sample carries some 2,500,000 clones, approximately 93% of them seen once, and the ten largest clones take approximately 0.35%. The sample consisted of naive CD4+ T cells from PBMCs. The subset denotes: CD45RA+ positively selected. The receptor set was obtained from a man younger than 30 in good health. Some clones in this sample may be carry-over from other donors' samples.

Turning to this clone: This sample includes further DNA sequences coding for the same CDR3. J is TRBJ1-5 and V is TRBV13; D gene unclear. The V and J ends lost 2 bases and 6 bases respectively, with 5 bases between them. From germline, CDR1 is PRHDT and CDR2 FYEKMQ (reference sequence). The CDR3 consists of 12 residues. CDR3 in DNA: TGTGCCAGCAGCTTAAAGGGTCAGCCCCAGCATTTT. As protein: CASSLKGQPQHF.

The V gene is TRBV19, the J gene TRBJ1-3; weak D call: TRBD1 (6 bases). Trimming pared 4 bases from V and 0 bases from J, leaving 10 bases between. CDR3 length: 15 residues. The germline V gene has CDR1 LNHDA and CDR2 SQIVND (reference sequence). DNA for the CDR3: TGTGCCAGTAGTACTACAGGGTTCTCTGGAAACACCATATATTTT. It translates to CASSTTGFSGNTIYF.

A single count supports this clone. The CDR3 reads CASRDSFRVSKADTQYF. CDR3 nucleotide sequence: TGTGCCAGCAGGGACAGTTTCAGGGTATCTAAGGCAGATACGCAGTATTTT. The genes are TRBV27 and TRBJ2-3; tentative D call: TRBD1 (6 bases). CDR1 is MNHEY, CDR2 SMNVEV, per germline (reference sequence). The CDR3 loop spans 17 amino acids. V was shortened by 6 bases and J by 4 bases, with 23 bases between the two germline ends.

V is TRBV7-2 and J is TRBJ1-1; D is undetermined. V shed 2 bases and J shed 2 bases, with 12 bases lying between them. CDR1 and CDR2 (germline): SGHTA, FQGNSA. The CDR3 covers 15 residues. The CDR3 loop reads CASSLLWALNTEAFF. The CDR3 nucleotides are TGTGCCAGCAGCTTACTTTGGGCGTTAAACACTGAAGCTTTCTTT.

The rearrangement uses TRBV6-5 and TRBJ2-7, with 11 bases lining up with TRBD1. V trimming: 7 bases; J trimming: 6 bases; junction bases outside the gene matches: 11. This CDR3 spans 15 amino acids. Germline V gene lookup returns CDR1 MNHEY and CDR2 SVGAGI. The CDR3: CASTPPGTGGSEQYF. The DNA of the CDR3 is TGTGCCAGCACCCCCCCCGGGACAGGGGGTTCCGAGCAGTACTTC.

V gene TRBV2 combines with J gene TRBJ2-1; the D is unclear. From germline, CDR1 is SNHLY and CDR2 FYNNEI. The CDR3 contains 14 residues. V gave up 3 bases and J gave up 4 bases, with 10 bases separating them. DNA of the CDR3: TGTGCCAGCAGTGACAGCACTTCTTACAATGAGCAGTTCTTC. Its protein is CASSDSTSYNEQFF.

This clone was detected once. The chain recombines TRBV7-9 with TRBJ2-5, with 8 positions matching TRBD2. The CDR3 spans 18 residues. Trimming cost V 2 bases and J 3 bases; bases outside gene matches: 14. Germline CDR1 and CDR2: SEHNR and FQNEAQ (reference sequence). CDR3 coding DNA: TGTGCCAGCAGCTTACTTCCCGGGAGGGGCCTCGTCGAAGAGACCCAGTACTTC. The encoded protein is CASSLLPGRGLVEETQYF.

This clone has only one observation. This chain joins TRBV5-1 and TRBJ1-4, with D possibly TRBD1 on 5 matching bases. This CDR3 region has 15 residues. Germline CDR1 is SGHRS and CDR2 is YFSETQ. V dropped 3 bases and J dropped 0 bases, with 9 bases sitting between them. CDR3 in DNA: TGCGCCAGCAGCTCCGCGGGGCCAACTAATGAAAAACTGTTTTTT. This sequence encodes CASSSAGPTNEKLFF.

This clone was picked up one time. The V call is TRBV11-3, the J call TRBJ2-3, with D possibly TRBD1 on 5 matching bases. Between the trimmed V and J ends, which lost 5 bases and 4 bases, there was a span of 16 bases. The CDR3 loop spans 15 amino acids. CDR1 is SGHNT, CDR2 YENEEA, per germline. The CDR3 is CASSPGGLGADTQYF. The DNA for the CDR3 is TGTGCCAGCAGCCCAGGCGGCCTAGGGGCAGATACGCAGTATTTT.

The chain uses TRBV7-3 and TRBJ1-1; D is uncertain. V was clipped by 4 bases and J by 5 bases, with 11 bases between them. The CDR3 runs 13 residues. Germline V CDR1 and CDR2: SGHTA, FQGTGA. CDR3 coding DNA: TGTGCCAGCAGCTCAGGTGTTGAGACTGAAGCTTTCTTT. This codes for CASSSGVETEAFF.

The chain recombines TRBV6-5 with TRBJ1-2; unclear D gene. Germline V gene data show CDR1 as MNHEY and CDR2 as SVGAGI. This CDR3 is built from 12 residues. Deletions cut 8 bases from V and 8 bases from J, with 15 bases between. The CDR3 DNA reads as TGTGCCAGCTCCAGCACGTCATGGGGCTACACCTTC. It encodes CASSSTSWGYTF.

The chain joins TRBV7-6 to TRBJ2-5; D is unclear. V lost 3 bases, J lost 0 bases, and 8 bases lay in between. Germline lookup yields CDR1 SGHVS and CDR2 FNYEAQ. The CDR3 is 14 amino acids. This chain's CDR3 is CASSFRPDQETQYF. The CDR3 bases are TGTGCCAGCAGCTTCAGACCAGACCAAGAGACCCAGTACTTC.

The chain has TRBV2 and TRBJ1-2, with 9 bases aligning to TRBD1. V was clipped by 10 bases and J by 4 bases; unmatched bases: 10. Per the germline V gene, CDR1 is SNHLY and CDR2 is FYNNEI. This CDR3 has 14 amino acids. Here the CDR3 DNA reads TGTGCCATCAAAACTGAGGGACAGGGCTATGGCTACACCTTC. This sequence encodes CAIKTEGQGYGYTF.

The chain has TRBV7-9 and TRBJ2-4; D gene ambiguous. Germline assignment: CDR1 SEHNR and CDR2 FQNEAQ (reference sequence). The CDR3 spans 13 residues. V was trimmed by 2 bases and J by 11 bases, leaving 13 bases between them. The CDR3 region is CASSLIGLIFQYF. The DNA for the CDR3 is TGTGCCAGCAGCTTAATTGGCCTTATCTTTCAGTACTTC.

CDR3 loop: CASSEPWANYGYTF. DNA of the CDR3: TGTGCCAGCAGTGAACCGTGGGCTAACTATGGCTACACCTTC. This chain joins TRBV6-1 and TRBJ1-2; the D is unclear. The germline V and J ends were trimmed by 2 bases and 0 bases, with 7 bases remaining between them. Germline CDR1 is MNHNS and CDR2 is SASEGT. CDR3 size: 14 residues.

DNA for the CDR3: TGCGCCAGCAGCTTGGGTATAGCGGACTCTGAGCAGTTCTTC. Its protein is CASSLGIADSEQFF. The J gene is TRBJ2-1, the V gene TRBV5-1, with D maybe TRBD2 (6 bases). Trimming removed 0 bases from V and 9 bases from J, with 13 bases in between. CDR3 length: 14 residues. The V gene's germline CDR1 is SGHRS and CDR2 YFSETQ.

The V gene is TRBV5-1, the J gene TRBJ2-3, with D possibly matching TRBD2 (5 bases). Germline V CDR1 and CDR2: SGHRS, YFSETQ. This CDR3 has 15 amino acids. The germline V and J ends were trimmed by 4 bases and 6 bases, with 18 bases remaining between them. The CDR3 nucleotides read TGCGCCAGCAGCCACCAAAAACTAGTGATGGATACGCAGTATTTT. Protein sequence: CASSHQKLVMDTQYF. The entire variable domain, with the rest obtained from reference TRBV5-1 and TRBJ2-3, is as follows: KAGVTQTPRYLIKTRGQQVTLSCSPISGHRSVSWYQQTPGQGLQFLFEYFSETQRNKGNFPGRFSGRQFSNSRSEMNVSTLELGDSALYLCASSHQKLVMDTQYFGPGTRLTVL.

The chain couples TRBV18 to TRBJ1-4; TRBD1 matches at 9 bases. CDR3 length equals 14 residues. Germline V lookup: CDR1 KGHSH, CDR2 LQKENI. J gave up 6 bases and V 5 bases, and 4 bases lay outside the gene matches. CDR3: CASSAGQGDEKLFF. The CDR3 bases are TGTGCCAGCTCAGCGGGACAGGGTGATGAAAAACTGTTTTTT.

This clone was seen a few times. The chain recombines TRBV10-3 with TRBJ1-2; unclear D gene. Germline loops: CDR1 ENHRY, CDR2 SYGVKD. This CDR3 contains 13 residues. V lost 0 bases and J 5 bases, leaving 7 bases between the germline ends. The DNA of the CDR3 is TGTGCCATCAGTGAGTCGATCCCTTATGGCTACACCTTC. It translates to CAISESIPYGYTF.

The V and J genes are TRBV28 and TRBJ2-5, with D perhaps TRBD2 (5 bases). The end of the DNA fits TRBJ2-7 better, so the J call may be wrong. From germline, CDR1 is MDHEN and CDR2 SYDVKM. This CDR3 spans 14 amino acids. CDR3 DNA sequence: TGTGCCACCTTTGAGGGCGTACATCTCTACGAGCAGTACTTC. Its translation is CATFEGVHLYEQYF.

This chain uses TRBV28 with TRBJ1-5, with D possibly being TRBD1 (5 bases). Germline CDR1 MDHEN, CDR2 SYDVKM. Trimming cost V 3 bases and J 3 bases, with 15 bases left between them. CDR3 length: 16 amino acids. The CDR3 region is CASSLGTDTTNQPQHF. DNA for the CDR3: TGTGCCAGCAGTTTGGGGACGGACACTACCAATCAGCCCCAGCATTTT.

This clone appeared a single time. The J gene is TRBJ2-7, the V gene TRBV7-3; no firm D call. The germline V gene has CDR1 SGHTA and CDR2 FQGTGA. CDR3 length: 13 amino acids. V was cut by 5 bases and J by 3 bases, with 11 bases left in between. CDR3 residues: CASSTQPGYEQYF. The CDR3 DNA follows: TGTGCCAGCAGCACCCAACCGGGCTACGAGCAGTACTTC. Variable domain in full (rest from reference TRBV7-3 and TRBJ2-7): GAGVSQTPSNKVTEKGKYVELRCDPISGHTALYWYRQSLGQGPEFLIYFQGTGAADDSGLPNDRFFAVRPEGSVSTLKIQRTERGDSAVYLCASSTQPGYEQYFGPGTRLTVT.

Points on this clone: This same CDR3 is encoded by further DNA sequences in the sample. The chain links TRBV27 to TRBJ1-2; 8 bases fit TRBD1. The germline CDR1 and CDR2 sequences are MNHEY and SMNVEV (reference sequence). The CDR3 contains 15 residues. Unmatched junction bases numbered 4, after V lost 2 bases and J lost 2 bases. The DNA for the CDR3 is TGTGCCAGCAGTTTACGCAGGACAGGGAACTATGGCTACACCTTC. Its protein product is CASSLRRTGNYGYTF.

The rearrangement joins TRBV27 to TRBJ2-1, with 9 bases lining up with TRBD2. V was clipped by 0 bases and J by 7 bases; unmatched bases: 10. The germline gives CDR1 MNHEY, CDR2 SMNVEV (reference sequence). The length of the CDR3 is 17 residues. In nucleotides, the CDR3 is TGTGCCAGCAGTTTATCGAGGGCGGGAGGGCCCAGGAATGAGCAGTTCTTC. Translated, it gives CASSLSRAGGPRNEQFF.

The V gene is TRBV18, the J gene TRBJ2-1; D remains unclear. This CDR3 spans 17 amino acids. Germline V gene sequence: CDR1 KGHSH, CDR2 LQKENI. The germline V and J ends were trimmed by 3 bases and 8 bases, with 23 bases remaining between them. The DNA for the CDR3 is TGTGCCAGCTCACCGAACCAGGTCACGGGCTCTTCACATGAGCAGTTCTTC. Its protein product is CASSPNQVTGSSHEQFF.

This chain connects TRBV28 to TRBJ1-4; 7 bases are a match to TRBD1. The CDR3 contains 15 residues. Trimming took 5 bases from V and 8 from J; bases not matched to a gene: 11. Looked up from germline, CDR1 is MDHEN and CDR2 is SYDVKM. Here the CDR3 DNA reads TGTGCCAGCAGTCCCCGACAGGGTTTATTGGAAAAACTGTTTTTT. It is translated as CASSPRQGLLEKLFF.

In regard to this clone: Other DNA sequences of this sample code for an identical CDR3. The chain is built from TRBV5-1 and TRBJ2-2; TRBD1 agrees at 10 bases. The V gene's germline CDR1 is SGHRS and CDR2 YFSETQ. CDR3 length equals 15 residues. V lost 5 bases and J lost 5; bases outside the gene matches: 6. CDR3 bases: TGCGCCAGCAGTCTCCGGGACAGGGGAACCGGGGAGCTGTTTTTT. Translation gives CASSLRDRGTGELFF.

J is TRBJ1-2 and V is TRBV27; 7 bases fit TRBD1. CDR1 MNHEY and CDR2 SMNVEV come from the germline V gene (reference sequence). The trim removed 6 bases at V and 2 bases at J, leaving 6 bases unmatched. The CDR3 sequence is 14 residues long. In DNA, the CDR3 is TGTGCCAGCAGAAGAGACAGGGTCAACTATGGCTACACCTTC. It specifies CASRRDRVNYGYTF.

The chain carries TRBV11-2 and TRBJ2-1; 7 bases agree with TRBD2. The trim removed 1 base at V and 10 bases at J, leaving 10 bases unmatched. The CDR3 is 15 amino acids. From germline, CDR1 is SGHAT and CDR2 FQNNGV. CDR3 DNA: TGTGCCAGCAGCTTAGGCCTAGCGGAACTTGGAGAGCAGTTCTTC. Protein: CASSLGLAELGEQFF.